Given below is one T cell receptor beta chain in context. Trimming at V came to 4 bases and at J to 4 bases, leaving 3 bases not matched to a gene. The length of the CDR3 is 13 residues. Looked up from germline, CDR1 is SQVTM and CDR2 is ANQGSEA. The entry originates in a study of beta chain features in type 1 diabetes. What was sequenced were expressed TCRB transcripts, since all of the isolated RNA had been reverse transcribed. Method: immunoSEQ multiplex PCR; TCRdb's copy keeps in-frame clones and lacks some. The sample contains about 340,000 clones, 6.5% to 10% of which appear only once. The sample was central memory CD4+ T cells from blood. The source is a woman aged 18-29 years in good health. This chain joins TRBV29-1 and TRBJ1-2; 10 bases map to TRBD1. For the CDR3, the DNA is TGCAGCGTTGGCAGGACAGGGGGCTATGGCTACACCTTC. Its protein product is CSVGRTGGYGYTF.